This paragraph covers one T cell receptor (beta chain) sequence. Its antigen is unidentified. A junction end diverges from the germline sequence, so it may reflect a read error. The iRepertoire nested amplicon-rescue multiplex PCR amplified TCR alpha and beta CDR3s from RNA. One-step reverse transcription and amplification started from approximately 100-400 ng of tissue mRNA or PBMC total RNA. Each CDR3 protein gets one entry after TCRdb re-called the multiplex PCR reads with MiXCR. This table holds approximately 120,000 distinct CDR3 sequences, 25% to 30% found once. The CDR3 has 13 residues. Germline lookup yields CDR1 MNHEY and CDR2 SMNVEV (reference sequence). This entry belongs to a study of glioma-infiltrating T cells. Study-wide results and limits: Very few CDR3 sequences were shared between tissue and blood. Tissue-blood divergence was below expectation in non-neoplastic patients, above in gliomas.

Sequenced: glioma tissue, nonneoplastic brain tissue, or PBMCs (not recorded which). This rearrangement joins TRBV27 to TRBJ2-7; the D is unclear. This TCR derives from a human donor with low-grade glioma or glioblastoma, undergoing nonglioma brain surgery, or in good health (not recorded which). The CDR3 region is CASSLPSRYEQCF. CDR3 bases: TGTGCCAGCAGTCTACCATCCCGGTACGAGCAGTGCTTC.